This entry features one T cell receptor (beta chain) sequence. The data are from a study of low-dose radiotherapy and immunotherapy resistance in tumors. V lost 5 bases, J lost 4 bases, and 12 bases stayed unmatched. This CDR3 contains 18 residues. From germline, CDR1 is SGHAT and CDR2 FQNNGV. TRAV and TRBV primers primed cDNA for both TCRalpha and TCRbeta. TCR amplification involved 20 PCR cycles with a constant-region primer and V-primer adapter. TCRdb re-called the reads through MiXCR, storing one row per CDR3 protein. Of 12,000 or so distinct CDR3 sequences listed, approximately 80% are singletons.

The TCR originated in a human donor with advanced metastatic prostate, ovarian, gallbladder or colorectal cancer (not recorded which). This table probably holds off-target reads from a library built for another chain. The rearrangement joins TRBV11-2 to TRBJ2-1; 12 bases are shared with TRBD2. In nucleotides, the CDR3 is TGTGCCAGCAGCACCTATCGGACTAGCGGGAACCCTTACAATGAGCAGTTCTTC. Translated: CASSTYRTSGNPYNEQFF.